The entry below gives a single T cell receptor beta chain sequence along with its context. The antigen remains unidentified. This entry belongs to a study of shared clonotypes between healthy human individuals. Study information: Sampling drew on donors who were a couple of women and a few men aged 18 to 49. Per donor, CD8 memory used one plate, CD8 naive used two, CD4 memory used three and CD4 naive used three.

The CDR3 consists of 16 residues. Per germline, CDR1 SGHTA and CDR2 FQGNSA. The V and J ends lost 3 bases and 7 bases respectively, with 22 bases between them. Study-level findings and limits: Among a few donors, 4.5% to 5.5% of naive CD4 clonotypes were found in common.

The sorted-subset replicate PCRs were given around 200 ng DNA, which is 30,000 or so T cell genomes. TCRdb keeps only in-frame clones here, not all; method: immunoSEQ multiplex PCR. The sample yields about 1.5 million clones, 95% to 97% seen once. The origin of this receptor is a man in his thirties or forties in good health. The chain uses TRBV7-2 and TRBJ2-7; tentative D call: TRBD2 (5 bases). Sequencing used naive CD4+ T cells sorted from blood. The subset here: CD45RA+ positively selected. CDR3 in amino acids: CASSFLSIEGVEEQYF. For the CDR3, the DNA is TGTGCCAGCAGCTTTTTATCAATCGAGGGAGTAGAGGAGCAGTACTTC.